Listed below are T cell receptor beta chains from one sample, sequenced in a study of regulatory T cells in long-lasting Graves disease. From the multiplex PCR reads, TCRdb called clonotypes with MiXCR, one entry per CDR3 protein. The table has roughly 400,000 distinct CDR3 sequences, 15% to 20% seen once; the top ten hold under 30%. This same sample was also part of a study on T cells in Graves' hyperthyroidism and ophthalmopathy.

The sequencing used peripheral blood mononuclear cells (PBMCs), collected at new diagnosis, from a patient treated with antithyroid drugs. All receptors derive from a woman aged 18-30 years with Graves disease. The CDR3 runs from the conserved cysteine through the conserved F or W. The order of the fields is D gene, J gene, clone size, V gene, CDR3 DNA, CDR3 protein. The D gene is left open where the match is weak. The size of a clone is reported for some rows only, either as once, few or many, or as a class for expanded clones.

d_gene: NA
j_gene: TRBJ2-3
abundance: NA
v_gene: TRBV2
CDR3nt: TGTGCCAGCAGTGAACCGCGGGCTTCCGCAGATACGCAGTATTTT
CDR3aa: CASSEPRASADTQYF

d_gene: TRBD1
j_gene: TRBJ2-5
abundance: few
v_gene: TRBV7-9
CDR3nt: TGTGCCAGCAGCCCGGACAGGGAGCCTCAAGAGACCCAGTACTTC
CDR3aa: CASSPDREPQETQYF

d_gene: NA
j_gene: TRBJ1-2
abundance: many
v_gene: TRBV3-1
CDR3nt: TGTGCCAGCAGCCAAGTCGGTGGCAGTAACTATGGCTACACCTTC
CDR3aa: CASSQVGGSNYGYTF

d_gene: NA
j_gene: TRBJ2-7
abundance: many
v_gene: TRBV2
CDR3nt: TGTGCCAGCAAGCTTTGGGTACTCCGGAGCTCCTACGAGCAGTACTTC
CDR3aa: CASKLWVLRSSYEQYF

d_gene: NA
j_gene: TRBJ1-4
abundance: NA
v_gene: TRBV20-1
CDR3nt: TGCAGTGCGAGTACCGGGACTCCGGATGAAAAACTGTTTTTT
CDR3aa: CSASTGTPDEKLFF

d_gene: NA
j_gene: TRBJ2-7
abundance: many
v_gene: TRBV28
CDR3nt: TGTGCCAGCAGTTTACCCTATACAGGGACATTATCCTACGAGCAGTACTTC
CDR3aa: CASSLPYTGTLSYEQYF

d_gene: NA
j_gene: TRBJ2-1
abundance: NA
v_gene: TRBV29-1
CDR3nt: TGCAGCGTTGGGTCATATGGGCAGTTCTTC
CDR3aa: CSVGSYGQFF

d_gene: TRBD2
j_gene: TRBJ2-5
abundance: NA
v_gene: TRBV20-1
CDR3nt: TGCAGTGCCATACTAGCGGGAGTAAGAGAGACCCAGTACTTC
CDR3aa: CSAILAGVRETQYF

d_gene: NA
j_gene: TRBJ2-7
abundance: few
v_gene: TRBV6-1
CDR3nt: TGTGCCAGCAATGAACAGGGTCCCTACGAGCAGTACTTC
CDR3aa: CASNEQGPYEQYF

d_gene: NA
j_gene: TRBJ1-4
abundance: NA
v_gene: TRBV7-9
CDR3nt: TGTGCCAGCAGGGCAGGGGTTGGGCCGTTCGAAAAACTGTTTTTT
CDR3aa: CASRAGVGPFEKLFF

d_gene: TRBD1
j_gene: TRBJ2-3
abundance: many
v_gene: TRBV7-3
CDR3nt: TGTGCCAGCAGCTTAGGGGACAGGGCAGATACGCAGTATTTT
CDR3aa: CASSLGDRADTQYF

d_gene: TRBD1
j_gene: TRBJ1-6
abundance: many
v_gene: TRBV30
CDR3nt: TGTGCCTGGAGTGTGAGTCAGGGGGGGAATTATAATTCACCCCTCCACTTT
CDR3aa: CAWSVSQGGNYNSPLHF

d_gene: TRBD2
j_gene: TRBJ2-3
abundance: many
v_gene: TRBV18
CDR3nt: TGTGCCAGCTCACCCCTAGCGGCTAGCACAGATACGCAGTATTTT
CDR3aa: CASSPLAASTDTQYF

d_gene: NA
j_gene: TRBJ1-2
abundance: few
v_gene: TRBV25-1
CDR3nt: TGTGCCAGCAGTGAATACTCAGAGAGCTTCTATGGCTACACCTTC
CDR3aa: CASSEYSESFYGYTF

d_gene: TRBD1
j_gene: TRBJ1-4
abundance: few
v_gene: TRBV2
CDR3nt: TGTGCCAGCAGCGCGTCCCAGGGGGCCTATGAAAAACTGTTTTTT
CDR3aa: CASSASQGAYEKLFF